Listed here are 10 T cell receptor beta chains from one sample, sequenced in a study of T cell responses to AZD1222 COVID-19 vaccine. The assay was immunoSEQ multiplex PCR, and TCRdb's table has in-frame clones only and misses some. The repertoire holds roughly 260,000 clones, with 93% as singletons. Source: peripheral blood, taken on day 0 of AZD1222 vaccination. These receptors were obtained from an adult in good health.

The rearrangement uses TRBV6-2 or TRBV6-3 and TRBJ2-7; 12 bases are a match to TRBD2. Germline CDR1 reads MNHEY; CDR2 reads SVGEGT. There are 18 residues in the CDR3. Trimming cost V 2 bases and J 3 bases; bases outside gene matches: 11. CDR3 sequence: CASSYQTSGRSLDYEQYF. In DNA form, the CDR3 reads TGTGCCAGCAGTTACCAGACTAGCGGGAGATCCCTGGACTACGAGCAGTACTTC.

The chain combines TRBV9 with TRBJ1-2; TRBD1 might be the D (6 bases). Germline CDR1 reads SGDLS; CDR2 reads YYNGEE. The CDR3 covers 17 residues. Trimming pared 0 bases from V and 3 bases from J, leaving 18 bases between. CDR3 protein: CASSVATGGRGDYGYTF. The CDR3 nucleotides are TGTGCCAGCAGCGTAGCTACTGGGGGGCGCGGAGACTATGGCTACACCTTC. The entire variable domain, with the rest obtained from reference TRBV9 and TRBJ1-2, is as follows: DSGVTQTPKHLITATGQRVTLRCSPRSGDLSVYWYQQSLDQGLQFLIQYYNGEERAKGNILERFSAQQFPDLHSELNLSSLELGDSALYFCASSVATGGRGDYGYTFGSGTRLTVV.

V gene TRBV6-2 or TRBV6-3 combines with J gene TRBJ2-5; D is possibly TRBD1 or TRBD2 (5 bases each). The CDR3 runs to 14 residues. Germline CDR1 is MNHEY and CDR2 is SVGEGT. V was clipped by 0 bases and J by 1 base, with 6 bases between them. The CDR3 is CASSYSGTQETQYF. CDR3 nucleotide sequence: TGTGCCAGCAGTTACTCTGGGACCCAAGAGACCCAGTACTTC.

The chain joins TRBV19 to TRBJ2-7; D is perhaps TRBD1 or TRBD2 (5 bases each). The CDR3 sequence is 13 residues long. Trimming pared 5 bases from V and 0 bases from J, leaving 8 bases between. CDR1 is LNHDA and CDR2 is SQIVND in the germline V gene (reference sequence). Here the CDR3 DNA reads TGTGCCAGTAGTCCGGGGCCCTCCTACGAGCAGTACTTC. Its protein is CASSPGPSYEQYF.

V and J are TRBV6-6 and TRBJ2-1; 10 nucleotides line up with TRBD2. The germline CDR1 and CDR2 sequences are MNHNY and SVGAGI (reference sequence). J lost 9 bases, V lost 6 bases, and 2 bases had no gene match. This CDR3 region has 12 residues. CDR3 amino acids: CASSRTSGEQFF. In DNA, the CDR3 is TGTGCCAGCAGCCGGACTAGCGGTGAGCAGTTCTTC.

CDR3 DNA: TGTGCCAGCACCTCCGCCCCAGTGGGCACCGGGGAGCTGTTTTTT. Its protein is CASTSAPVGTGELFF. The rearrangement links TRBV6-5 to TRBJ2-2, with D hard to call. The CDR3 runs 15 residues. Germline V lookup: CDR1 MNHEY, CDR2 SVGAGI. The V end lost 7 bases, the J end lost 4 bases, and 16 bases lay between the germline ends.

The CDR3 sequence: CASGEQEGYTF. As DNA, the CDR3 is TGTGCCAGCGGGGAACAGGAGGGCTACACCTTC. The chain recombines TRBV9 with TRBJ1-2; TRBD1 might be the D (5 bases). The CDR3 is 11 residues long. Germline V gene data show CDR1 as SGDLS and CDR2 as YYNGEE. V was shortened by 7 bases and J by 8 bases, with 12 bases between the two germline ends.

The chain is built from TRBV7-9 and TRBJ1-1, with TRBD1 as a possible D gene (6 bases). The germline V gene has CDR1 SEHNR and CDR2 FQNEAQ (reference sequence). V was cut by 0 bases and J by 0 bases, with 17 bases left in between. This CDR3 region has 18 residues. This CDR3 is CASSLAIGTRTLNTEAFF. CDR3 sequence (DNA): TGTGCCAGCAGCTTAGCGATAGGGACAAGAACCCTGAACACTGAAGCTTTCTTT.

CDR3 in amino acids: CASSPYDGGQPQHF. The CDR3 DNA reads as TGTGCCAGCAGCCCTTATGACGGCGGTCAGCCCCAGCATTTT. The chain uses TRBV28 and TRBJ1-5; D call uncertain. CDR1 and CDR2 (germline): MDHEN, SYDVKM. This CDR3 region has 14 residues. V dropped 6 bases and J dropped 6 bases, with 15 bases sitting between them.

V usage is TRBV6-5 and J usage is TRBJ2-4; possibly TRBD1 or TRBD2 for D (5 bases each). CDR3 length equals 15 residues. Trimming pared 10 bases from V and 3 bases from J, leaving 19 bases between. Germline CDR1 MNHEY, CDR2 SVGAGI. The CDR3 DNA reads TGTGCCACCAAGTCCGGGACCAACAACAAAAACATTCAGTACTTC. Encoded protein: CATKSGTNNKNIQYF.